This T cell receptor (beta chain) was identified during a study of T cells in Graves' hyperthyroidism and ophthalmopathy. Study at large: Pretreatment peripheral blood was obtained at initial diagnosis. The study, taken as a whole, reports: Most thyroid clonotypes expanded above 0.001 were also detected in blood.

Template material for amplifying TCR beta CDR3 regions consisted of RNA transcripts. The HTBI primer set was used in a first-round RT-PCR of the TCR CDR3. TCRdb ran MiXCR on the multiplex PCR reads and lists one entry per CDR3 protein. This table has hundreds of thousands of distinct CDR3 sequences, about 16% appearing once. Aged 18 to 65, the patients had hyperthyroidism that was newly diagnosed and had lasted under 2 months. Diagnosis rested on symptoms, serum thyroxine and TRAb, thyroid ultrasound, and orbital computed tomography. This clonotype was counted a few times. What it binds is not known. One end of the junction varies from germline; a read error may be responsible. Germline V gene sequence: CDR1 SNHLY, CDR2 FYNNEI. CDR3 length equals 13 residues.

This TCR was recovered from a woman under 40 with Graves' hyperthyroidism. Sequences were obtained from blood. V and J are TRBV2 and TRBJ2-5; D unresolved. In DNA, the CDR3 is TGTGCCAGCAGCGGATCTAGTGGAGAGGCCCAGTACTTC. Its translation: CASSGSSGEAQYF.